These 2 T cell receptor beta chains originate from one sample sequenced in a study of T-cell reconstitution after alpha-beta-depleted transplantation in children. Preparing the TCRbeta library involved the use of unique molecular identifiers. TCRdb analysed the PCR reads with MiXCR anew, one entry per CDR3 protein. The sample shows some 490,000 distinct CDR3 sequences, about an eighth of them seen only once. This material consisted of PBMCs from the stem cell graft donor, taken from the stem cell graft. These receptors were taken from a human donor who donated a stem cell graft to a child with combined immunodeficiency.

There are many counts of this clonotype. This chain uses TRBV30 with TRBJ2-1, with 9 bases identical to TRBD1. CDR1 is GTSNPN, CDR2 SVGIG, per germline (reference sequence). V lost 5 bases and J lost 9; bases outside the gene matches: 11. This CDR3 is built from 14 residues. The CDR3 DNA follows: TGTGCCTGGGAGGGGGGACAGGGTTCCTTTGAGCAGTTCTTC. Its translation is CAWEGGQGSFEQFF.

The chain links TRBV6-1 to TRBJ2-3; D call uncertain. V lost 4 bases to trimming and J lost 5 bases, with 13 bases between them. Germline CDR1 and CDR2: MNHNS and SASEGT. CDR3 size: 14 residues. CDR3: CASSARKSRDTQYF. The CDR3, as DNA: TGTGCCAGCAGTGCCCGAAAGTCACGAGATACGCAGTATTTT.